Following are 9 T cell receptor beta chains from one sample sequenced in a study of OX40 agonist ivuxolimab in advanced cancers. Clones were read by immunoSEQ multiplex PCR, and TCRdb kept only the in-frame ones, dropping some. The repertoire holds about 21,000 clones, with around four fifths as singletons. The material was CD4+ or CD8+ T cells sorted from blood, obtained in a trial of the OX40 agonist ivuxolimab. The receptors originated from an adult with an advanced solid tumor such as melanoma, head and neck, liver or kidney cancer.

This clone was counted a single time. The chain is built from TRBV29-1 and TRBJ1-1, with D unclear. Germline CDR1 reads SQVTM; CDR2 reads ANQGSEA. The CDR3 extends over 13 amino acids. Trimming stripped 7 bases from V and 4 bases from J, with 16 bases between. The CDR3 loop is CSGVWRGSTEAFF. The CDR3 DNA sequence: TGCAGCGGCGTCTGGCGGGGAAGCACTGAAGCTTTCTTT. Together with reference TRBV29-1 and TRBJ1-1, the CDR3 gives the full variable domain: SAVISQKPSRDICQRGTSLTIQCQVDSQVTMMFWYRQQPGQSLTLIATANQGSEATYESGFVIDKFPISRPNLTFSTLTVSNMSPEDSSIYLCSGVWRGSTEAFFGQGTRLTVV.

The chain carries TRBV9 and TRBJ1-1, with D possibly matching TRBD1 (5 bases). Trimming removed 3 bases at V and 5 bases at J, with 8 bases between. This CDR3 spans 12 amino acids. Germline V gene lookup returns CDR1 SGDLS and CDR2 YYNGEE. The CDR3 coding sequence is TGTGCCAGCAGCGCGGGGGGGACTGAAGCTTTCTTT. Residues: CASSAGGTEAFF.

The rearrangement joins TRBV6-5 to TRBJ1-5; no definite D call. CDR3 length: 13 amino acids. V dropped 5 bases and J dropped 1 base, with 6 bases sitting between them. Germline loops: CDR1 MNHEY, CDR2 SVGAGI. The DNA of the CDR3 is TGTGCCAGCAGTCAGTGGAGCAATCAGCCCCAGCATTTT. Its protein product is CASSQWSNQPQHF.

V is TRBV4-1 and J is TRBJ2-3; 7 positions agree with TRBD2. The CDR3 has 19 amino acids. Trimming at V came to 0 bases and at J to 0 bases, leaving 12 bases not matched to a gene. Germline V gene lookup returns CDR1 MGHRA and CDR2 YSYEKL. CDR3 bases: TGCGCCAGCAGCCAAGATGACCCTTTGTGGGAGGGGAGCACAGATACGCAGTATTTT. Its protein product is CASSQDDPLWEGSTDTQYF.

J is TRBJ2-7 and V is TRBV19; perhaps TRBD2 as D (5 bases). Germline V CDR1 and CDR2: LNHDA, SQIVND (reference sequence). The length of the CDR3 is 11 residues. The V end lost 6 bases, the J end lost 7 bases, and 10 bases lay between the germline ends. CDR3 sequence reads: CASREGGEQYF. Written as DNA, the CDR3 is TGTGCCAGTAGAGAGGGTGGGGAGCAGTACTTC.

The CDR3 protein is CASSPGPPPGSPLHF. CDR3 nucleotide sequence: TGCGCCAGCAGCCCGGGACCTCCCCCTGGTTCACCCCTCCACTTT. The chain has TRBV5-1 and TRBJ1-6, with D maybe TRBD1 (5 bases). The CDR3 covers 15 residues. Germline V gene sequence: CDR1 SGHRS, CDR2 YFSETQ. The germline V and J ends were trimmed by 4 bases and 9 bases, with 17 bases remaining between them.

The V call is TRBV7-6, the J call TRBJ1-1; D remains unclear. Germline V gene data show CDR1 as SGHVS and CDR2 as FNYEAQ. V shed 0 bases and J shed 1 base, with 15 bases lying between them. The CDR3 is 17 residues long. CDR3 protein: CASSLAANEGRNTEAFF. Written as DNA, the CDR3 is TGTGCCAGCAGCTTAGCGGCCAACGAAGGGAGGAACACTGAAGCTTTCTTT.

This sequence joins TRBV4-1 and TRBJ1-5, with D perhaps matching TRBD1 (6 bases). The CDR3 consists of 15 residues. Germline CDR1 MGHRA, CDR2 YSYEKL. V gave up 1 base and J gave up 6 bases, with 13 bases separating them. The DNA for the CDR3 is TGCGCCAGCAGCCAAGGGAACAGGGTCAGTCAGCCCCAGCATTTT. The encoded protein is CASSQGNRVSQPQHF.

This clone has just a few counts. The J gene is TRBJ1-1, the V gene TRBV29-1, with TRBD1 matching 9 bases. V lost 6 bases to trimming and J lost 1 base; unmatched junction nucleotides: 6. Germline lookup yields CDR1 SQVTM and CDR2 ANQGSEA. The CDR3 has 14 residues. The DNA for the CDR3 is TGCAGCGTAGGCGGGGACAGGGAGAACACTGAAGCTTTCTTT. Translation: CSVGGDRENTEAFF. The full variable domain, completed using reference TRBV29-1 and TRBJ1-1, is SAVISQKPSRDICQRGTSLTIQCQVDSQVTMMFWYRQQPGQSLTLIATANQGSEATYESGFVIDKFPISRPNLTFSTLTVSNMSPEDSSIYLCSVGGDRENTEAFFGQGTRLTVV.